The 8 T cell receptor beta chains below all came from one sample that was sequenced in a study of blood T cell repertoires in COVID-19. The repertoire was sequenced with immunoSEQ multiplex PCR; TCRdb's copy has only in-frame clones and lacks some. Of 90,000 to 120,000 clones in the sample, around 80% were seen once. The sequenced sample consisted of peripheral blood. The receptors derive from a man aged 65 to 79 with acute or convalescent COVID-19.

This chain joins TRBV18 and TRBJ1-2; TRBD1 is a possible D gene (5 bases). CDR1 is KGHSH, CDR2 LQKENI, per germline. The CDR3 loop spans 14 amino acids. The germline V and J ends were trimmed by 3 bases and 7 bases, with 15 bases remaining between them. The CDR3 loop reads CASSPTAEAGGYTF. The CDR3 bases are TGTGCCAGCTCACCGACAGCTGAAGCCGGTGGCTACACCTTC.

The chain has TRBV18 and TRBJ1-1; no firm D call. CDR1 is KGHSH and CDR2 is LQKENI in the germline V gene. This CDR3 is 14 amino acids long. The germline V and J ends were trimmed by 0 bases and 4 bases, with 9 bases remaining between them. CDR3 coding DNA: TGTGCCAGCTCACCACCCTACACAGCCACTGAAGCTTTCTTT. It encodes CASSPPYTATEAFF.

The chain links TRBV6-5 to TRBJ2-3; 8 nucleotides agree with TRBD2. The CDR3 is made up of 15 amino acids. Germline V gene lookup returns CDR1 MNHEY and CDR2 SVGAGI. The trim removed 6 bases at V and 5 bases at J, leaving 10 bases unmatched. CDR3 protein: CASSASGPEVDTQYF. CDR3 DNA: TGTGCCAGCAGCGCTAGCGGGCCCGAGGTAGATACGCAGTATTTT.

This clone was counted a few times. The chain has TRBV19 and TRBJ2-4; the D gene is possibly TRBD1 (5 bases). Germline assignment: CDR1 LNHDA and CDR2 SQIVND (reference sequence). This CDR3 region has 15 residues. Trimming pared 6 bases from V and 1 base from J, leaving 13 bases between. The CDR3 loop reads CASRPQGGAKNIQYF. The CDR3 DNA sequence: TGTGCCAGTAGACCCCAGGGCGGTGCCAAAAACATTCAGTACTTC. Filled out from reference TRBV19 and TRBJ2-4, the complete variable domain reads DGGITQSPKYLFRKEGQNVTLSCEQNLNHDAMYWYRQDPGQGLRLIYYSQIVNDFQKGDIAEGYSVSREKKESFPLTVTSAQKNPTAFYLCASRPQGGAKNIQYFGAGTRLSVL.

The chain joins TRBV7-2 to TRBJ2-3; TRBD1 is a possible D gene (7 bases). CDR1 is SGHTA and CDR2 is FQGNSA in the germline V gene. Trimming took 5 bases from V and 7 from J, leaving 25 bases between them. The CDR3 sequence is 17 residues long. The CDR3 DNA follows: TGTGCCAGCAGCCCGCGGACAGGAGGAGGGGGGCGACATACGCAGTATTTT. It codes for CASSPRTGGGGRHTQYF.

The chain has TRBV11-2 and TRBJ2-4; 7 bases are shared with TRBD1. The V and J ends lost 5 bases and 1 base, in that order; junction bases with no gene match: 8. CDR1 SGHAT and CDR2 FQNNGV come from the germline V gene. This CDR3 has 16 residues. The CDR3 DNA reads as TGTGCCAGCAGCCTGAACAGGGGTGGGGCCAAAAACATTCAGTACTTC. As protein: CASSLNRGGAKNIQYF.

The rearrangement uses TRBV10-1 and TRBJ2-2; D possibly corresponds to TRBD1 (6 bases). The CDR3 is 14 amino acids. V was trimmed by 6 bases and J by 3 bases, leaving 11 bases between them. CDR1 WNHNN and CDR2 SYGVQD come from the germline V gene (reference sequence). CDR3 sequence: CASRTGSDTGELFF. The CDR3 nucleotides read TGCGCCAGCAGAACAGGGTCGGACACCGGGGAGCTGTTTTTT.

V and J are TRBV6-2 or TRBV6-3 and TRBJ1-6; 7 positions agree with TRBD1. V lost 6 bases to trimming and J lost 7 bases; unmatched junction nucleotides: 9. Germline CDR1 MNHEY, CDR2 SVGEGT. This CDR3 is built from 15 residues. CDR3 DNA: TGTGCCAGCAGCCTCCTGTGGGACAGCAATTCACCCCTCCACTTT. This sequence encodes CASSLLWDSNSPLHF.